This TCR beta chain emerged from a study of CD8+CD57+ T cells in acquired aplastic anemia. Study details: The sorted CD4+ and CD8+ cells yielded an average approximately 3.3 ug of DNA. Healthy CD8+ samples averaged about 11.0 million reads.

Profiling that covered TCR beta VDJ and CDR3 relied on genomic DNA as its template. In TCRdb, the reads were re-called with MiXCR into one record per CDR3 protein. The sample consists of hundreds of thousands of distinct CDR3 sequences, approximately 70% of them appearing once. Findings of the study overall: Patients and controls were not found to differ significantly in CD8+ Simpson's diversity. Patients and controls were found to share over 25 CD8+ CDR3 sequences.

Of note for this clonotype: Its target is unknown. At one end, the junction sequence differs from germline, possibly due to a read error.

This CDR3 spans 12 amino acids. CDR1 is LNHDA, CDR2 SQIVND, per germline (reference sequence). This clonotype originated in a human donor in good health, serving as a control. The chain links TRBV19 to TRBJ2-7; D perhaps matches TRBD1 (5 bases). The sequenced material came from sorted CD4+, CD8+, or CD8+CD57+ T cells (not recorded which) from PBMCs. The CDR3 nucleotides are TGCGCCAGCAGCAGGGCGGCCGATGCGCAGTATTTC. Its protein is CASSRAADAQYF.